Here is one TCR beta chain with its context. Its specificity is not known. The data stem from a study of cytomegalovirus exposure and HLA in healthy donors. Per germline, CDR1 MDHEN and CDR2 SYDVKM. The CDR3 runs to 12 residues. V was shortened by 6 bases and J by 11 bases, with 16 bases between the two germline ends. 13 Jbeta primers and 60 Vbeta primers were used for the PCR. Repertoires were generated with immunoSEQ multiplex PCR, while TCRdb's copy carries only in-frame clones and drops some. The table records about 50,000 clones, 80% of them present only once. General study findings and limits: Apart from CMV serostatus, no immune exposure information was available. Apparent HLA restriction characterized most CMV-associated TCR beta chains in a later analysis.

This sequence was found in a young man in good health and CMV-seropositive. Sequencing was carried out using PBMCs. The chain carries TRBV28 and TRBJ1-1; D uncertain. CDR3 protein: CASSLPLRNAFF. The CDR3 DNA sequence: TGTGCCAGCAGCCTCCCCCTGCGGAATGCTTTCTTT.